This passage covers 15 T cell receptor beta chains from one sample sequenced in a study of cytomegalovirus exposure and HLA in healthy donors. 60 Vbeta and 13 Jbeta primers were used in PCR. Data came from immunoSEQ multiplex PCR; TCRdb stores just in-frame clones and leaves some out. The sample holds about 100,000 clones; around 81% are singletons and the top ten take under 5.5%. Sequencing was performed on PBMCs. The source is a man aged 35 to 55 in good health and CMV-seropositive.

This clone appeared once. This chain uses TRBV6-1 with TRBJ1-2, with 8 bases aligning to TRBD1. V was pared by 5 bases and J by 5 bases, with 7 bases of the junction left unmatched. The V gene's germline CDR1 is MNHNS and CDR2 SASEGT. This CDR3 contains 14 residues. CDR3 residues: CASSPGQGEYGYTF. Written as DNA, the CDR3 is TGTGCCAGCAGTCCCGGACAGGGCGAATATGGCTACACCTTC.

This clone has more than one count but fewer than ten. This sequence joins TRBV7-6 and TRBJ2-7; D is possibly TRBD1 (6 bases). V lost 5 bases, J lost 0 bases, and 8 bases lay in between. The CDR3 consists of 13 residues. Per germline, CDR1 SGHVS and CDR2 FNYEAQ. The CDR3 loop is CASSRDNSYEQYF. In nucleotides, the CDR3 is TGTGCCAGCAGCCGGGACAACTCCTACGAGCAGTACTTC.

This clone was detected a few times. The CDR3 is CASSRGLYEQYF. The CDR3 nucleotides read TGTGCCAGCAGCCGGGGACTCTACGAGCAGTACTTC. V gene TRBV5-4 combines with J gene TRBJ2-7, with a weak D call TRBD2 (6 bases). Germline loops: CDR1 SGHNT, CDR2 YYREEE (reference sequence). V was trimmed by 4 bases and J by 3 bases, leaving 8 bases between them. This CDR3 is 12 amino acids long.

This clone appeared once. This chain uses TRBV10-3 with TRBJ2-5, with D unresolved. Trimming shortened V by 2 bases and J by 5 bases, and 6 bases separated the two germline ends. The germline V gene encodes CDR1 ENHRY and CDR2 SYGVKD. The CDR3 totals 12 residues. CDR3 DNA: TGTGCCATCAGTGAGGCACGGGAGACCCAGTACTTC. The encoded protein is CAISEARETQYF.

This clone has a single count. The rearrangement links TRBV7-4 to TRBJ2-1; 12 bases map to TRBD2. The CDR3 length is 18 residues. Trimming cost V 4 bases and J 1 base; bases outside gene matches: 8. Germline V lookup: CDR1 SGHVT, CDR2 SQSDAQ. The CDR3 sequence is CASSYIPGLAGSYNEQFF. CDR3 DNA: TGTGCCAGCAGCTACATCCCCGGACTAGCGGGATCCTACAATGAGCAGTTCTTC.

This sequence joins TRBV28 and TRBJ2-5; 7 bases line up with TRBD2. This CDR3 region has 16 residues. The ends lost 4 bases at V and 2 bases at J; junction bases unmatched: 10. Looked up from germline, CDR1 is MDHEN and CDR2 is SYDVKM. The CDR3 is CASSSPKWEGQETQYF. The CDR3 nucleotides read TGTGCCAGCAGTTCCCCTAAGTGGGAGGGGCAAGAGACCCAGTACTTC.

The V and J genes are TRBV23-1 and TRBJ2-2; TRBD2 aligns across 11 bases. TRBV23-1 is an ORF for which the function is uncertain. The CDR3 is 13 amino acids. V shed 11 bases, J shed 8 bases, and the junction held 7 bases outside the gene matches. The chain's CDR3 is CAEGLAGRGELFF. CDR3 coding DNA: TGCGCCGAAGGACTAGCGGGCAGGGGGGAGCTGTTTTTT.

The chain combines TRBV29-1 with TRBJ1-5, with D perhaps TRBD1 (6 bases). Trimming took 4 bases from V and 7 from J, leaving 14 bases between them. The CDR3 consists of 13 residues. Looked up from germline, CDR1 is SQVTM and CDR2 is ANQGSEA. The CDR3 sequence: CSVGGGLNQPQHF. CDR3 nucleotides: TGCAGCGTTGGCGGGGGGCTTAACCAGCCCCAGCATTTT.

The genes are TRBV5-1 and TRBJ1-5; D might be TRBD1 (5 bases). Trimming cost V 4 bases and J 6 bases, with 11 bases left between them. The CDR3 totals 13 residues. The germline V gene encodes CDR1 SGHRS and CDR2 YFSETQ. CDR3 in amino acids: CASSPGGGQPQHF. For the CDR3, the DNA is TGCGCCAGCAGCCCGGGGGGGGGTCAGCCCCAGCATTTT.

The genes are TRBV18 and TRBJ1-1; 8 nucleotides line up with TRBD1. Germline-derived CDR1 and CDR2 are KGHSH and LQKENI. The CDR3 covers 13 residues. The junction had 7 bases not matched to a gene; V was cut back by 6 bases and J by 7 bases. CDR3 coding DNA: TGTGCCAGCTCCCTCGGGACAGGCCGTGAAGCTTTCTTT. It translates to CASSLGTGREAFF. The full variable domain, completed using reference TRBV18 and TRBJ1-1, is NAGVMQNPRHLVRRRGQEARLRCSPMKGHSHVYWYRQLPEEGLKFMVYLQKENIIDESGMPKERFSAEFPKEGPSILRIQQVVRGDSAAYFCASSLGTGREAFFGQGTRLTVV.

This chain connects TRBV28 to TRBJ2-7; TRBD2 might be the D (6 bases). This CDR3 is built from 12 residues. From germline, CDR1 is MDHEN and CDR2 SYDVKM. Trimming left V 8 bases short and J 1 base short, with 9 bases between. The CDR3 DNA sequence: TGTGCCAGCCGGGACTTATCCTACGAGCAGTACTTC. It codes for CASRDLSYEQYF.

The V gene is TRBV7-2, the J gene TRBJ1-1; D ambiguous. The CDR3 spans 12 residues. V lost 5 bases and J 5 bases, leaving 9 bases between the germline ends. The germline gives CDR1 SGHTA, CDR2 FQGNSA. CDR3 nucleotides: TGTGCCAGCAGCCCCGGTTGGACTGAAGCTTTCTTT. Translating it yields CASSPGWTEAFF.

This clone occurred a few times. The chain joins TRBV4-1 to TRBJ1-5; D is perhaps TRBD1 (5 bases). The CDR3 totals 15 residues. Trimming removed 4 bases at V and 4 bases at J, with 14 bases between. The germline V gene has CDR1 MGHRA and CDR2 YSYEKL. CDR3 DNA: TGCGCCAGCAGCCCAAGATCGGGGGGGAATCAGCCCCAGCATTTT. It codes for CASSPRSGGNQPQHF.

By share, this clone ranks as medium-sized. This chain connects TRBV7-2 to TRBJ2-2; TRBD1 aligns across 7 bases. Germline trimming cut 3 bases from V and 1 base from J; bases unmatched to any gene: 5. Germline CDR1 SGHTA, CDR2 FQGNSA. The CDR3 runs to 16 residues. CDR3 region: CASSFPRTGNTGELFF. The CDR3 DNA sequence: TGTGCCAGCAGCTTCCCAAGGACAGGGAACACCGGGGAGCTGTTTTTT.

The chain couples TRBV7-9 to TRBJ2-5, with D unresolved. CDR3 size: 15 residues. Trimming pared 1 base from V and 0 bases from J, leaving 9 bases between. The germline CDR1 and CDR2 sequences are SEHNR and FQNEAQ (reference sequence). In DNA form, the CDR3 reads TGTGCCAGCAGCTTAGATTGGGCAGACCAAGAGACCCAGTACTTC. This sequence encodes CASSLDWADQETQYF.